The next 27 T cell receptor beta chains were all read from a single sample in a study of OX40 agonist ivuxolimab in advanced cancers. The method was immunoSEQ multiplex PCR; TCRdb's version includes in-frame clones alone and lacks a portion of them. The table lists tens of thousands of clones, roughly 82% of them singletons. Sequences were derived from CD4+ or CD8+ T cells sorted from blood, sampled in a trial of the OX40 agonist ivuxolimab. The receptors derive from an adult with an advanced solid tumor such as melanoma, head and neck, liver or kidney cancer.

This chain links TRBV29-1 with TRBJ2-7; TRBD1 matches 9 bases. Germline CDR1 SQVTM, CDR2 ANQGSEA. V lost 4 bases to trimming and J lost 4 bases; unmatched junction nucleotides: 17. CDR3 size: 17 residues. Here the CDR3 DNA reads TGCAGCGTTGGAATAGTGGAAATATGGGACAGGGAGTACGAGCAGTACTTC. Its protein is CSVGIVEIWDREYEQYF.

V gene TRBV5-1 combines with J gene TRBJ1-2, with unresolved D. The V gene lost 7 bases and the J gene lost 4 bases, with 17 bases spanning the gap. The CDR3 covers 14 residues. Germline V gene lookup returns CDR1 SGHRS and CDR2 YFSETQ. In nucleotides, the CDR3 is TGCGCCAGCCGCAGCAGTCTTCTGGGCTATGGCTACACCTTC. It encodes CASRSSLLGYGYTF.

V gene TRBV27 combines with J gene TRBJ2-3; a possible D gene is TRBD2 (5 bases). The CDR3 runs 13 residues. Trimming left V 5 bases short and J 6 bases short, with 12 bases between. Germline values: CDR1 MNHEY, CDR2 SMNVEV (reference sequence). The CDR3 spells CASSPREGDTQYF. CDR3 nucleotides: TGTGCCAGCAGTCCTCGGGAAGGGGATACGCAGTATTTT.

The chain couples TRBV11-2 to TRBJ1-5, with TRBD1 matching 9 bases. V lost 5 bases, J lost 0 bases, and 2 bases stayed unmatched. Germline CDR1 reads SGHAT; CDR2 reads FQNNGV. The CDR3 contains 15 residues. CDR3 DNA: TGTGCCAGCAGCCCGACAGGGGGTAGCAATCAGCCCCAGCATTTT. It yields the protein CASSPTGGSNQPQHF.

CDR3 sequence reads: CASSATLGRAYEQYF. CDR3 in DNA: TGTGCCAGCAGTGCCACCTTAGGGAGGGCCTACGAGCAGTACTTC. The chain couples TRBV28 to TRBJ2-7; 7 bases are shared with TRBD2. This CDR3 is built from 15 residues. V trimming: 5 bases; J trimming: 2 bases; junction bases outside the gene matches: 9. Germline-derived CDR1 and CDR2 are MDHEN and SYDVKM.

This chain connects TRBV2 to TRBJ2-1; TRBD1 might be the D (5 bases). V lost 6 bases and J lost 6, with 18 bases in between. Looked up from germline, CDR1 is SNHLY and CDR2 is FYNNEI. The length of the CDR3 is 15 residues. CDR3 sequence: CASRGVPVSANEQFF. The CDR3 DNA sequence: TGTGCCAGCAGAGGGGTTCCGGTGTCGGCCAATGAGCAGTTCTTC.

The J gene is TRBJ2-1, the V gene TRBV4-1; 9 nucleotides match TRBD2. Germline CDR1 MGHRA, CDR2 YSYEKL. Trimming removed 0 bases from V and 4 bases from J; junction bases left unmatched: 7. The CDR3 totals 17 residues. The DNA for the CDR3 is TGCGCCAGCAGCCAAGATAAGGCGGGGGGGCCTTACAATGAGCAGTTCTTC. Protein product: CASSQDKAGGPYNEQFF.

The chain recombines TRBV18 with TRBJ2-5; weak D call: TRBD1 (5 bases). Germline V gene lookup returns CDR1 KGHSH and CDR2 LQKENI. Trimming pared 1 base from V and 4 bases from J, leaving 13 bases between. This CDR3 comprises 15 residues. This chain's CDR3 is CASSPRQGTGETQYF. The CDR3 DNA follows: TGTGCCAGCTCACCACGCCAGGGAACGGGAGAGACCCAGTACTTC. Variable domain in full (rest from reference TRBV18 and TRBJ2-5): NAGVMQNPRHLVRRRGQEARLRCSPMKGHSHVYWYRQLPEEGLKFMVYLQKENIIDESGMPKERFSAEFPKEGPSILRIQQVVRGDSAAYFCASSPRQGTGETQYFGPGTRLLVL.

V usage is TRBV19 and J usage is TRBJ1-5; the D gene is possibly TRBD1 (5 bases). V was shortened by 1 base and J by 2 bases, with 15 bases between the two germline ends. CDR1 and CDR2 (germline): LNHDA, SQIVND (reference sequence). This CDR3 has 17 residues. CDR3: CASSIGPGTGGNQPQHF. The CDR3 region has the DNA TGTGCCAGTAGTATAGGTCCGGGGACGGGGGGCAATCAGCCCCAGCATTTT.

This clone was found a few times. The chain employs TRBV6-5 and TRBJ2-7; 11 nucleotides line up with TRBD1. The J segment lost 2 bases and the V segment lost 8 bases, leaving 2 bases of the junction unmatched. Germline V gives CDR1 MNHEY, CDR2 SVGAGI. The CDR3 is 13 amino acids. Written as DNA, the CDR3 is TGTGCCAGCTTGGGACAGGGGGCCTACGAGCAGTACTTC. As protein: CASLGQGAYEQYF.

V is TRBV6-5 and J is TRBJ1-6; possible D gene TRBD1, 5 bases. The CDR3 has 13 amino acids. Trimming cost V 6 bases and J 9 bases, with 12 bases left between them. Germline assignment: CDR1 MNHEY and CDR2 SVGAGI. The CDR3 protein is CASRDRMGSPLHF. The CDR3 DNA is TGTGCCAGCAGAGACAGAATGGGTTCACCCCTCCACTTT.

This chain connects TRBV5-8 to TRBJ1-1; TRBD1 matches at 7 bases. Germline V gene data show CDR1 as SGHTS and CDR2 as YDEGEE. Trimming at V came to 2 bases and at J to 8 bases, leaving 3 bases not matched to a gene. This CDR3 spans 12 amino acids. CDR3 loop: CASSFVTGEAFF. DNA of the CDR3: TGTGCCAGCAGCTTCGTGACAGGGGAAGCTTTCTTT.

This CDR3 reads CASSLGTSGLTGELFF. As DNA, the CDR3 is TGTGCCAGCAGTTTAGGGACTAGCGGTTTAACCGGGGAGCTGTTTTTT. The chain has TRBV6-5 and TRBJ2-2, with 11 bases fitting TRBD2. Trimming cost V 4 bases and J 5 bases; bases outside gene matches: 6. This CDR3 is 16 amino acids long. Looked up from germline, CDR1 is MNHEY and CDR2 is SVGAGI.

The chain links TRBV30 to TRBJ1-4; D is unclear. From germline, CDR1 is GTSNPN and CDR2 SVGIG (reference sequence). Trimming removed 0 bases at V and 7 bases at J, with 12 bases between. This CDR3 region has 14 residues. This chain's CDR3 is CAWSVRSKGEKLFF. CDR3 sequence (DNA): TGTGCCTGGAGTGTACGCTCTAAGGGTGAAAAACTGTTTTTT.

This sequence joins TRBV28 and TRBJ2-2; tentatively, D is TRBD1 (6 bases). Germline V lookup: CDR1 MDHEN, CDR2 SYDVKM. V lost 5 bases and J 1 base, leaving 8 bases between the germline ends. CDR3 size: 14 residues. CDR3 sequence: CASSQQGNTGELFF. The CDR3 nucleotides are TGTGCCAGCAGTCAACAGGGGAACACCGGGGAGCTGTTTTTT.

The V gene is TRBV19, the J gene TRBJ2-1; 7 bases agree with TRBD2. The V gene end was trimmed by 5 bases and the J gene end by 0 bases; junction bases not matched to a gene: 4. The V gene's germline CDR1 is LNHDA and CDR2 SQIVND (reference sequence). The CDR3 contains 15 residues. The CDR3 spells CASSVWGGSYNEQFF. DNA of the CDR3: TGTGCCAGTAGTGTCTGGGGGGGCTCCTACAATGAGCAGTTCTTC.

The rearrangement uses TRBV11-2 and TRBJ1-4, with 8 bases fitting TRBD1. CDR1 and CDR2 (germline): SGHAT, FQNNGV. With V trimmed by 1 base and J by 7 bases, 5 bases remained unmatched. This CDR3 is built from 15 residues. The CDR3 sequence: CASSLARTGFEKLFF. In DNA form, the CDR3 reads TGTGCCAGCAGCTTAGCCCGGACAGGGTTTGAAAAACTGTTTTTT.

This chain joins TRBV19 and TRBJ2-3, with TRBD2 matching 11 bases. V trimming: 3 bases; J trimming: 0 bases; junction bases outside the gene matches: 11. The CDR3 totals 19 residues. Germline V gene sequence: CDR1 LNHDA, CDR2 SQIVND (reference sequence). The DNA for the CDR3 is TGTGCCAGTAGTATCAGGAGAGGACTAGCGGGCAGTAGCACAGATACGCAGTATTTT. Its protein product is CASSIRRGLAGSSTDTQYF. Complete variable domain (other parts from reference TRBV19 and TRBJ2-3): DGGITQSPKYLFRKEGQNVTLSCEQNLNHDAMYWYRQDPGQGLRLIYYSQIVNDFQKGDIAEGYSVSREKKESFPLTVTSAQKNPTAFYLCASSIRRGLAGSSTDTQYFGPGTRLTVL.

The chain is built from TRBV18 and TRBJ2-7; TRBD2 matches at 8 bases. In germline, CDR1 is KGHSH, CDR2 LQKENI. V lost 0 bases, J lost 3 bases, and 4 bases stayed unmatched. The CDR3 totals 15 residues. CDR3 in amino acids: CASSPPGLGDYEQYF. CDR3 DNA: TGTGCCAGCTCACCACCGGGACTAGGGGACTACGAGCAGTACTTC. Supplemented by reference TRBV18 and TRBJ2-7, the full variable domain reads NAGVMQNPRHLVRRRGQEARLRCSPMKGHSHVYWYRQLPEEGLKFMVYLQKENIIDESGMPKERFSAEFPKEGPSILRIQQVVRGDSAAYFCASSPPGLGDYEQYFGPGTRLTVT.

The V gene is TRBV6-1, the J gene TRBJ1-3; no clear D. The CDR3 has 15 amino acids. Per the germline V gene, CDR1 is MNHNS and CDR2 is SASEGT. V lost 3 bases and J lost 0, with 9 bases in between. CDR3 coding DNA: TGTGCCAGCAGTGATCTGGGGAGCTCTGGAAACACCATATATTTT. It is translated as CASSDLGSSGNTIYF.

The CDR3 sequence: CASSLTGTNTGELFF. In DNA, the CDR3 is TGTGCCAGCAGCTTAACAGGGACGAACACCGGGGAGCTGTTTTTT. This sequence joins TRBV7-3 and TRBJ2-2, with no clear D. Trimming left V 0 bases short and J 0 bases short, with 5 bases between. Germline V lookup: CDR1 SGHTA, CDR2 FQGTGA. The CDR3 spans 15 residues.

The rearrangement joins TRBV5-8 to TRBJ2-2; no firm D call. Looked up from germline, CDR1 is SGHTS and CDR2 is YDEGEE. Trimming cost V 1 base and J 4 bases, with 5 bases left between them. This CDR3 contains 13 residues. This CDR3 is CASSLISTGELFF. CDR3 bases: TGTGCCAGCAGCTTGATAAGCACCGGGGAGCTGTTTTTT.

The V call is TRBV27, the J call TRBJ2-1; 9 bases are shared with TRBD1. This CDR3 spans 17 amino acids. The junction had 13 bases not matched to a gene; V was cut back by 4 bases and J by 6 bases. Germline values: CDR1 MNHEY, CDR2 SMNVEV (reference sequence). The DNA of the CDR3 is TGTGCCAGCAGTTACTGGGCTGGACAGGGGTTTTTCAATGAGCAGTTCTTC. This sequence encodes CASSYWAGQGFFNEQFF.

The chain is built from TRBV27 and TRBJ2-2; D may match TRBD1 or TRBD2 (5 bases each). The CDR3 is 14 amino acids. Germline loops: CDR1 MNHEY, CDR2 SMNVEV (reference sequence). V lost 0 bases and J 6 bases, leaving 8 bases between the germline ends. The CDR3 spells CASSLSGAPGELFF. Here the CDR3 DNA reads TGTGCCAGCAGTTTATCCGGGGCACCCGGGGAGCTGTTTTTT.

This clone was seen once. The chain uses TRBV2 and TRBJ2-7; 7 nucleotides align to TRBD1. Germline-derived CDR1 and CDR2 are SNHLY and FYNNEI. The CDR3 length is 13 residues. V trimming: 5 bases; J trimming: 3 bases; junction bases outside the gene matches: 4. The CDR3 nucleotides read TGTGCCAGCAGTTCGGGACAGTTCTACGAGCAGTACTTC. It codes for CASSSGQFYEQYF.

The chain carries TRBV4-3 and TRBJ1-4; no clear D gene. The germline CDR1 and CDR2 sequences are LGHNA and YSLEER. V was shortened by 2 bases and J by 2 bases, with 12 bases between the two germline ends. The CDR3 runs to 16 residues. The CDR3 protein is CASSQPPGGTNEKLFF. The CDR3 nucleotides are TGCGCCAGCAGCCAACCCCCGGGTGGGACTAATGAAAAACTGTTTTTT.

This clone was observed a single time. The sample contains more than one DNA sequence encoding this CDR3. CDR3 protein: CASSDLGTSNQPQHF. CDR3 sequence (DNA): TGTGCCAGCAGTGACCTCGGGACTTCTAATCAGCCCCAGCATTTT. The V gene is TRBV6-1, the J gene TRBJ1-5; TRBD1 might be the D (5 bases). Trimming stripped 3 bases from V and 4 bases from J, with 13 bases between. Germline CDR1 reads MNHNS; CDR2 reads SASEGT. The length of the CDR3 is 15 residues.